The clone carrying this TCR beta chain has a handful of counts. The germline gives CDR1 SGHAT, CDR2 FQNNGV. The CDR3 is made up of 14 amino acids. The V end was cut by 0 bases, the J end by 10 bases, with 10 bases between. The data derive from a study of T-cell memory formation after mild COVID-19. TCRdb re-analysed the 5' RACE reads in MiXCR, keeping a single row per CDR3 protein. Among about 620,000 distinct CDR3 sequences, 15% to 20% were seen once, and the ten largest hold more than 10%. Sequenced: PBMCs or a T cell subset sorted from them (not recorded which). The chain employs TRBV11-2 and TRBJ1-6; D remains ambiguous. This receptor was taken from an adult woman who had mild COVID-19 (a few samples of this study predate the infection). Cell type and time point are not known. CDR3 amino acids: CASSLEGARSPLHF. The CDR3 DNA sequence: TGTGCCAGCAGCTTAGAGGGAGCTCGGTCACCCCTCCACTTT.